This TCR beta chain was identified in a study of blood T cell repertoires in COVID-19. At the level of the study: PBMCs, B-cell-depleted T cells, or T cells provided the cDNA or gDNA that made up the material.

Grouping used clinical history reported by participants in a survey and questionnaire. Cohort 3 recovery required two negative PCRs, clearance, or symptom resolution. The V and J ends lost 3 bases and 9 bases respectively, with 11 bases between them. CDR3 length: 12 residues. Germline V lookup: CDR1 KGHSH, CDR2 LQKENI. Original data processing: The assay estimated nucleated cells by amplifying reference gene primers. Produced via immunoSEQ multiplex PCR; TCRdb's table is partial and in-frame only. The DNA was the basis for D and trimming; V, J and clone size are from that table. The sample includes 240,000 or so clones, about 89% seen only once; the top ten take about 9.3%.

The sequence was collected from a man aged 35 to 55 who had recovered from COVID-19. Sequenced input: PBMCs or T cells enriched from blood (not recorded which). The chain couples TRBV18 to TRBJ1-2; D is uncertain. CDR3 in amino acids: CASSPGGDRYTF. The CDR3 DNA reads TGTGCCAGCTCACCCGGCGGCGACCGCTACACCTTC.